The 23 T cell receptor beta chains listed next were all sequenced from one sample in a study of shared T cell receptors in the human thymus. Sequencing used immunoSEQ multiplex PCR; TCRdb keeps in-frame clones, though not all of them. The profile shows some 640,000 clones, 80% to 90% of them singletons. These data also featured in a second study, about human thymus T cells.

The sequencing input was thymocytes. The source is a boy less than two years old with a congenital heart defect.

The chain has TRBV6-4 and TRBJ1-1, with D hard to call. Looked up from germline, CDR1 is MRHNA and CDR2 is SNTAGT. Trimming removed 2 bases at V and 0 bases at J, with 7 bases between. The CDR3 spans 14 residues. As DNA, the CDR3 is TGTGCCAGCAGTGACGGCGGCGTGAACACTGAAGCTTTCTTT. The encoded protein is CASSDGGVNTEAFF.

J is TRBJ1-5 and V is TRBV10-3; D may be TRBD1 (6 bases). The germline gives CDR1 ENHRY, CDR2 SYGVKD. V lost 2 bases and J 7 bases, leaving 18 bases between the germline ends. The CDR3 length is 16 residues. The CDR3 is CAISEEIHRVEQPQHF. The CDR3 DNA reads as TGTGCCATCAGTGAGGAGATCCACAGGGTGGAGCAGCCCCAGCATTTT.

The chain uses TRBV11-3 and TRBJ2-2; 8 bases are shared with TRBD2. V lost 1 base, J lost 2 bases, and 6 bases stayed unmatched. The germline V gene has CDR1 SGHNT and CDR2 YENEEA. This CDR3 spans 17 amino acids. The CDR3 reads CASSLGLAGPNTGELFF. The CDR3 nucleotides are TGTGCCAGCAGCTTAGGTCTAGCGGGCCCTAACACCGGGGAGCTGTTTTTT.

The chain joins TRBV6-1 to TRBJ1-4, with a possible D match to TRBD1 (6 bases). Germline-derived CDR1 and CDR2 are MNHNS and SASEGT. The CDR3 contains 14 residues. V was trimmed by 3 bases and J by 8 bases, leaving 13 bases between them. The CDR3 DNA reads TGTGCCAGCAGTGATCACAGGGTTGGGGAAAAACTGTTTTTT. Its translation: CASSDHRVGEKLFF.

This clone was observed a single time. This sequence joins TRBV30 and TRBJ2-7; 9 nucleotides line up with TRBD1. Germline V gives CDR1 GTSNPN, CDR2 SVGIG (reference sequence). CDR3 size: 15 residues. The V gene end was trimmed by 4 bases and the J gene end by 4 bases; junction bases not matched to a gene: 11. The CDR3 protein is CAWTQSGTGRYEQYF. In DNA form, the CDR3 reads TGTGCCTGGACCCAATCGGGGACAGGGAGATACGAGCAGTACTTC.

V and J are TRBV27 and TRBJ2-7; 15 bases line up with TRBD2. From germline, CDR1 is MNHEY and CDR2 SMNVEV (reference sequence). The junction had 7 bases not matched to a gene; V was cut back by 5 bases and J by 2 bases. CDR3 size: 17 residues. The CDR3 sequence: CASSPGLAGGPPYEQYF. Written as DNA, the CDR3 is TGTGCCAGCAGTCCGGGACTAGCGGGAGGACCCCCCTACGAGCAGTACTTC.

This clone was observed once. J is TRBJ2-7 and V is TRBV29-1; D might be TRBD1 (5 bases). Germline V gives CDR1 SQVTM, CDR2 ANQGSEA. CDR3 length: 12 residues. V lost 7 bases and J 2 bases, leaving 12 bases between the germline ends. CDR3 sequence (DNA): TGCAGCGCTACACAGGACACCTACGAGCAGTACTTC. It translates to CSATQDTYEQYF.

The V gene is TRBV30, the J gene TRBJ1-2, with TRBD1 matching over 7 bases. CDR1 is GTSNPN and CDR2 is SVGIG in the germline V gene (reference sequence). This CDR3 contains 11 residues. V was clipped by 2 bases and J by 14 bases; unmatched bases: 8. Here the CDR3 reads CAWSLGQTCTF. CDR3 in DNA: TGTGCCTGGAGTCTGGGACAGACCTGTACCTTC.

In regard to this clone: Germline is not matched at one junction end, which may reflect a read error. This CDR3 is CASSQAGNGKLFF. CDR3 in DNA: TGCGCCAGCAGCCAAGCAGGGAATGGAAAACTGTTTTTT. The chain joins TRBV4-1 to TRBJ1-4; D may be TRBD1 (5 bases). CDR3 length: 13 residues. Germline CDR1 MGHRA, CDR2 YSYEKL.

V gene TRBV9 combines with J gene TRBJ1-1, with 9 bases fitting TRBD1. The germline CDR1 and CDR2 sequences are SGDLS and YYNGEE. The CDR3 totals 18 residues. With 4 bases clipped from V and 4 bases from J, the junction kept 17 bases outside the gene matches. The CDR3 sequence is CASSRRGQGNLVGTEAFF. CDR3 DNA sequence: TGTGCCAGCAGCCGGAGGGGACAGGGTAATTTGGTGGGCACTGAAGCTTTCTTT.

CDR3 loop: CASSTRQGSYNEQFF. The CDR3 coding sequence is TGTGCCAGCAGCACAAGACAGGGTTCGTACAATGAGCAGTTCTTC. V and J are TRBV2 and TRBJ2-1, with 7 bases matching TRBD1. The CDR3 runs to 15 residues. J gave up 4 bases and V 6 bases, and 9 bases lay outside the gene matches. CDR1 is SNHLY, CDR2 FYNNEI, per germline. Variable domain in full (rest from reference TRBV2 and TRBJ2-1): EPEVTQTPSHQVTQMGQEVILRCVPISNHLYFYWYRQILGQKVEFLVSFYNNEISEKSEIFDDQFSVERPDGSNFTLKIRSTKLEDSAMYFCASSTRQGSYNEQFFGPGTRLTVL.

The genes are TRBV4-3 and TRBJ2-2, with 11 bases lining up with TRBD2. The ends lost 0 bases at V and 6 bases at J; junction bases unmatched: 9. In germline, CDR1 is LGHNA, CDR2 YSLEER. This CDR3 has 18 residues. CDR3 DNA: TGCGCCAGCAGCCAAGAGCCCCCTAGCGGGAGGCCCCCCGGGGAGCTGTTTTTT. Translation: CASSQEPPSGRPPGELFF.

This clone was recorded only once. V and J are TRBV6-5 and TRBJ2-3; 7 nucleotides match TRBD1. CDR1 MNHEY and CDR2 SVGAGI come from the germline V gene. This CDR3 is built from 15 residues. J lost 2 bases, V lost 4 bases, and 6 bases had no gene match. CDR3 DNA sequence: TGTGCCAGCAGTTCTTCAGGGACAGTCACAGATACGCAGTATTTT. Its translation is CASSSSGTVTDTQYF.

V gene TRBV5-1 combines with J gene TRBJ1-2; tentatively, D is TRBD1 (5 bases). V was cut by 4 bases and J by 6 bases, with 19 bases left in between. This CDR3 has 15 residues. Germline CDR1 and CDR2: SGHRS and YFSETQ. The CDR3 DNA sequence: TGCGCCAGCAGCCCACCCGGGACCAGGGAGGATGGCTACACCTTC. Encoded protein: CASSPPGTREDGYTF. The complete variable domain, with remaining parts taken from reference TRBV5-1 and TRBJ1-2, reads KAGVTQTPRYLIKTRGQQVTLSCSPISGHRSVSWYQQTPGQGLQFLFEYFSETQRNKGNFPGRFSGRQFSNSRSEMNVSTLELGDSALYLCASSPPGTREDGYTFGSGTRLTVV.

The genes are TRBV7-6 and TRBJ2-3; the match to TRBD2 covers 9 bases. This CDR3 region has 17 residues. The germline gives CDR1 SGHVS, CDR2 FNYEAQ. Unmatched junction bases numbered 12, after V lost 2 bases and J lost 6 bases. CDR3 sequence reads: CASSLNHNSGGEDTQYF. CDR3 DNA sequence: TGTGCCAGCAGCTTAAACCACAATAGCGGGGGTGAGGATACGCAGTATTTT. Complete variable domain (other parts from reference TRBV7-6 and TRBJ2-3): GAGVSQSPRYKVTKRGQDVALRCDPISGHVSLYWYRQALGQGPEFLTYFNYEAQQDKSGLPNDRFSAERPEGSISTLTIQRTEQRDSAMYRCASSLNHNSGGEDTQYFGPGTRLTVL.

The chain joins TRBV6-6 to TRBJ2-7, with 9 bases fitting TRBD2. CDR1 and CDR2 (germline): MNHNY, SVGAGI (reference sequence). The CDR3 is made up of 16 amino acids. Trimming at V came to 4 bases and at J to 3 bases, leaving 10 bases not matched to a gene. The DNA for the CDR3 is TGTGCCAGCAGTTGCCATAGCGGGAGTGCGCGCTACGAGCAGTACTTC. Protein: CASSCHSGSARYEQYF.

The chain is built from TRBV27 and TRBJ1-1; TRBD1 agrees at 10 bases. Germline V gene data show CDR1 as MNHEY and CDR2 as SMNVEV (reference sequence). V shed 6 bases and J 3 bases; nucleotides not matched to a gene: 10. The CDR3 has 16 residues. CDR3 loop: CASSQSPGQGHTEAFF. CDR3 in DNA: TGTGCCAGCAGCCAGTCTCCGGGACAGGGGCACACTGAAGCTTTCTTT.

The chain joins TRBV29-1 to TRBJ2-7; tentative D call: TRBD1 (6 bases). Looked up from germline, CDR1 is SQVTM and CDR2 is ANQGSEA. The CDR3 loop spans 11 amino acids. V lost 5 bases to trimming and J lost 2 bases, with 7 bases between them. The CDR3 sequence: CSVWTAYEQYF. The CDR3 nucleotides are TGCAGCGTTTGGACAGCCTACGAGCAGTACTTC.

This CDR3 is CASSVGGSTGSYGYTF. CDR3 nucleotides: TGTGCCAGCAGCGTAGGCGGCTCGACAGGGTCCTATGGCTACACCTTC. The rearrangement links TRBV9 to TRBJ1-2, with TRBD1 matching 7 bases. V dropped 0 bases and J dropped 4; count of bases not matched to a gene: 9. The CDR3 length is 16 residues. Per germline, CDR1 SGDLS and CDR2 YYNGEE.

Turning to this clone: This sample includes further DNA sequences coding for the same CDR3. The rearrangement uses TRBV4-1 and TRBJ2-5; 10 bases fit TRBD1. This CDR3 comprises 17 residues. After removal of 1 base from V and 2 bases from J, the junction contained 7 bases not matched to a gene. Germline lookup yields CDR1 MGHRA and CDR2 YSYEKL. The DNA for the CDR3 is TGCGCCAGCAGCCAAGGCAGGGACAGGGGAAAACAAGAGACCCAGTACTTC. It encodes CASSQGRDRGKQETQYF.

This rearrangement joins TRBV9 to TRBJ2-1, with 7 bases lining up with TRBD2. Losses at the gene ends were 1 base for V and 9 bases for J; bases not matched to a gene: 10. This CDR3 has 15 residues. The germline gives CDR1 SGDLS, CDR2 YYNGEE. As DNA, the CDR3 is TGTGCCAGCAGCGTATGTCCTAGCGGCAGCCCTGAGCAGTTCTTC. Residues: CASSVCPSGSPEQFF.

The rearrangement joins TRBV2 to TRBJ2-7; 10 positions agree with TRBD1. Per germline, CDR1 SNHLY and CDR2 FYNNEI. Unmatched junction bases numbered 3, after V lost 4 bases and J lost 6 bases. This CDR3 comprises 13 residues. CDR3 sequence (DNA): TGTGCCAGCAGTGGGGGACAGGGGAGCGAGCAGTACTTC. Protein: CASSGGQGSEQYF.

The chain has TRBV5-4 and TRBJ2-5, with TRBD2 as a possible D gene (7 bases). CDR3 length equals 16 residues. Germline V gives CDR1 SGHNT, CDR2 YYREEE (reference sequence). The ends were cut back, 3 bases at V and 2 bases at J, with 17 bases in the middle. The CDR3 reads CASSSYGGPLQETQYF. CDR3 bases: TGTGCCAGCAGCTCCTACGGGGGGCCCCTTCAAGAGACCCAGTACTTC. The full variable domain, rest sourced from reference TRBV5-4 and TRBJ2-5, is ETGVTQSPTHLIKTRGQQVTLRCSSQSGHNTVSWYQQALGQGPQFIFQYYREEENGRGNFPPRFSGLQFPNYSSELNVNALELDDSALYLCASSSYGGPLQETQYFGPGTRLLVL.